This TCR beta chain originates from a study of post-analysis software for immune sequencing data. Whole-study results and caveats: Patients used about five TRBV segments, including TRBV5-6, TRBV5-1 and TRBV20-1, more often than controls.

Trimming removed 1 base at V and 8 bases at J, with 14 bases between. This CDR3 spans 14 amino acids. Germline V CDR1 and CDR2: SEHNR, FQNEAQ (reference sequence). With respect to this clonotype: Its antigen is not known.

TCR beta cDNA libraries included unique molecular identifiers. Using its own MiXCR run on the PCR reads, TCRdb lists one record per CDR3 protein. The top ten clones hold approximately 5.4% of a sample with about 540,000 distinct CDR3 sequences, less than 40% of them seen once. The sequenced material came from blood. The TCR was taken from a girl aged 2-17 years with multiple sclerosis. The gene calls are TRBV7-9 and TRBJ1-2; TRBD1 might be the D (6 bases). This CDR3 is CASSLDPGAHGYTF. CDR3 nucleotides: TGTGCCAGCAGCTTAGACCCGGGGGCACACGGCTACACCTTC.